This T cell receptor (beta chain) was identified in a study of breast tumors, draining lymph nodes, adjacent tissues. This clonotype was observed at least ten times. Each CDR3 protein gets one entry after TCRdb re-called the multiplex PCR reads with MiXCR. The top ten clones hold around 4% of a sample with about 170,000 distinct CDR3 sequences, around a third of them seen once. The CDR3 covers 14 residues. The ends were cut back, 5 bases at V and 7 bases at J, with 17 bases in the middle. Germline V lookup: CDR1 SEHNR, CDR2 FQNEAQ (reference sequence). Breast cancer patients provided tissue from their axillary draining lymph nodes.

This sequence joins TRBV7-9 and TRBJ1-2, with D tentatively TRBD1 (5 bases). This receptor was identified in a female donor with breast cancer. Some clones in this sample may be carry-over from other donors' samples. The sequencing sample was made of axillary lymph node tissue. In DNA, the CDR3 is TGTGCCAGCAGCCTAAACTCGGGGGTCTTTGGCTACACCTTC. This sequence encodes CASSLNSGVFGYTF.